The clone carrying this T cell receptor (beta chain) has just one count. Trimming took 3 bases from V and 0 from J; bases not matched to a gene: 6. CDR3 length: 17 amino acids. Looked up from germline, CDR1 is LNHDA and CDR2 is SQIVND (reference sequence). The data stem from a study of blood T cell repertoires in COVID-19. Study background: The United States, Italy and Spain provided the acute and convalescent COVID-19 samples.

How the authors handled the data: It was from reference gene primer amplification that nucleated cell counts were estimated. This table comes from immunoSEQ multiplex PCR, and its TCRdb copy is limited to in-frame clones, with some not included. That table gives V, J and clone size, and the DNA gave D and trimming. The sample lists 130,000 to 150,000 clones, approximately 83% occurring once. This sequence originates from a man in his fifties or sixties who had recovered from COVID-19. The specimen sequenced was PBMCs or T cells enriched from blood (not recorded which). The genes are TRBV19 and TRBJ2-3; TRBD2 matches at 10 bases. The CDR3 here is CASSMGSGGTSTDTQYF. As DNA, the CDR3 is TGTGCCAGTAGTATGGGTAGCGGGGGGACTAGCACAGATACGCAGTATTTT.